The entry that follows covers one T cell receptor (beta chain) sequence. Its antigen is currently not known. No base-level quality is on record; no much larger clone is a single base apart. TCRbeta CDR3 regions were amplified from genomic DNA using the immunoSEQ Assay, a bias-controlled multiplex PCR. On the study's bioinformatics: Within the assay, amplification of reference gene primers was used to estimate how many nucleated cells each sample contained. Sequence reads were collapsed and filtered to measure the absolute abundance of every unique TCRbeta CDR3 rearrangement. Productive Simpson clonality was computed per sample as the square root of Simpson's diversity index over productive rearrangements. As stored in TCRdb, this immuneACCESS dataset retains in-frame rearrangements with V and J assigned. A fraction of the clones does not appear; measured against another copy, unresolved V genes explain less than half of the discrepancy, and the remainder lacks a known reason. V, J and clone size reflect that table, while D and trimming were determined from the DNA. This sample gives about 210,000 clones in total; about 82% of them show up just once. 5% to 7% of the sample is held by the ten biggest clonotypes.

These data are taken from a study of blood T cell repertoires in COVID-19 (dated by TCRdb to 2018 to 2020). About the full investigation: Collaborator samples came from the United States, Italy and Spain and covered acute and convalescent phases of COVID-19. A de-identified subject ID, COVID-19 status, age in years and sex were almost always included in the sample metadata. HLA class I and class II types, where available, came from metadata supplied by the sample provider rather than from assay-based typing. Samples came from the ongoing ImmuneRACE study (first 160 participants) plus 1,254 subjects from 6 global collaborators. Deeply sampled blood TCRbeta repertoires from subjects exposed to, actively infected with, or recovered from COVID-19 were included in the dataset. The prospective study material was composed of cDNA or gDNA derived from T cells, B-cell-depleted T cells, or PBMCs. The repertoires were released in a freely available public database meant as a resource for research on the immune response to SARS-CoV-2.

Participants in the prospective study were enrolled through a virtual design, were aged about 18 to 100 years, and lived in 24 United States geographic areas. To assign participants to cohorts, the prospective study relied on clinical history that participants themselves reported in a screening survey and a study questionnaire. In the prospective study, whole blood, serum and a nasopharyngeal or oropharyngeal swab were collected from each participant by mobile phlebotomists. Participants in the prospective study had the option to provide additional blood draws and questionnaires over an approximately 2-month period. Prospective study blood samples were shipped either frozen or at room temperature before DNA extraction. General study outcomes and caveats: How much clinical and demographic metadata was included differed by source and by participant, and the metadata was provided uncurated.

Between the V and J ends, shortened by 1 base and 8 bases respectively, the junction contains 9 bases. The germline V gene (reference sequence) provides CDR1 GTSNPN and CDR2 SVGIG. Its CDR3 holds 13 amino acids, cysteine through phenylalanine. The DNA shown is the 39-base CDR3, in frame from base 1. The sequencing input was PBMCs or T cells enriched from blood (not recorded which). The receptor was derived from a man aged 40-55 years with acute COVID-19. This chain is built from TRBV30 and TRBJ1-6; too little of a D gene remains to name it. The CDR3 amino acid sequence is: CAWSGDSYSPLHF. The nucleotides read TGTGCCTGGAGTGGTGACTCCTATTCACCCCTCCACTTT.